This TCR beta chain is drawn from a study of T cell changes during pregnancy in multiple sclerosis. V lost 1 base, J lost 8 bases, and 8 bases lay in between. Germline-derived CDR1 and CDR2 are SGHRS and YFSETQ. The CDR3 consists of 12 residues. Method: immunoSEQ multiplex PCR; TCRdb's copy keeps in-frame clones and lacks some. This sample has about 100,000 clones, with more than 85% found just once. This clonotype was sampled from a female donor with multiple sclerosis, enrolled in a pregnancy study. This specimen was peripheral blood, taken in the second trimester of pregnancy. J is TRBJ2-3 and V is TRBV5-1; D unclear. CDR3 sequence reads: CASSLPTSTQYF. The CDR3 DNA is TGCGCCAGCAGCTTGCCAACATCTACGCAGTATTTT.